Shown below are 16 T cell receptor beta chains from a single sample sequenced in a study of shared clonotypes between healthy human individuals. Libraries were prepared by immunoSEQ multiplex PCR; TCRdb keeps only in-frame clonotypes and omits some of them. The sample consists of more than 2 million clones, 95% of them appearing once. Sequenced sample: naive CD4+ T cells sorted from blood. Documented subset: CD45RA+ positively selected. These TCRs come from a man aged 18-30 years in good health.

About this clone itself: A read error may produce the germline difference seen at one junction end. The CDR3 is CASSSSVGWWIF. In DNA, the CDR3 is TGTGCCAGCAGTTCGTCGGTGGGTTGGTGGATCTTC. This rearrangement joins TRBV27 to TRBJ2-1; D not resolved. The CDR3 covers 12 residues. In germline, CDR1 is MNHEY, CDR2 SMNVEV (reference sequence).

This sequence joins TRBV28 and TRBJ1-1; D remains ambiguous. Germline lookup yields CDR1 MDHEN and CDR2 SYDVKM. This CDR3 comprises 14 residues. Trimming took 2 bases from V and 4 from J, leaving 11 bases between them. The CDR3 spells CASSLVGVSTEAFF. CDR3 DNA sequence: TGTGCCAGCAGTTTAGTCGGGGTGAGCACTGAAGCTTTCTTT. The complete variable domain, with remaining parts taken from reference TRBV28 and TRBJ1-1, reads DVKVTQSSRYLVKRTGEKVFLECVQDMDHENMFWYRQDPGLGLRLIYFSYDVKMKEKGDIPEGYSVSREKKERFSLILESASTNQTSMYLCASSLVGVSTEAFFGQGTRLTVV.

The gene calls are TRBV6-5 and TRBJ2-3; TRBD2 agrees at 9 bases. V gave up 5 bases and J gave up 6 bases; unmatched junction bases: 6. The V gene's germline CDR1 is MNHEY and CDR2 SVGAGI. The CDR3 has 14 residues. As DNA, the CDR3 is TGTGCCAGCAGTCGACTAGCGGATGGGGATACGCAGTATTTT. The encoded protein is CASSRLADGDTQYF.

The V call is TRBV7-2, the J call TRBJ1-2; 10 nucleotides agree with TRBD1. The CDR3 runs to 15 residues. The germline gives CDR1 SGHTA, CDR2 FQGNSA. V lost 1 base, J lost 6 bases, and 5 bases stayed unmatched. CDR3 nucleotides: TGTGCCAGCAGCTTAGTGGGTGGGACAGGGGATGGCTACACCTTC. It specifies CASSLVGGTGDGYTF.

The chain links TRBV10-2 to TRBJ2-5; D remains ambiguous. The CDR3 runs 14 residues. The V gene lost 0 bases and the J gene lost 4 bases, with 9 bases spanning the gap. Germline CDR1 WSHSY, CDR2 SAAADI. CDR3 DNA: TGCGCCAGCAGTGAGTCTGGTAACAGAGAGACCCAGTACTTC. This gives the protein CASSESGNRETQYF.

As to this clone: The identical CDR3 is also encoded by other nucleotide sequences in the sample. The chain recombines TRBV18 with TRBJ2-3; D is undetermined. CDR1 is KGHSH, CDR2 LQKENI, per germline. The CDR3 runs to 13 residues. Between the trimmed V and J ends, which lost 2 bases and 3 bases, there was a span of 6 bases. CDR3 residues: CASSPASTDTQYF. CDR3 DNA: TGTGCCAGCTCACCAGCCTCTACAGATACGCAGTATTTT.

The V and J genes are TRBV5-6 and TRBJ2-7; perhaps TRBD2 as D (6 bases). The germline V gene has CDR1 SGHDT and CDR2 YYEEEE. The CDR3 totals 14 residues. Between the trimmed V and J ends, which lost 4 bases and 0 bases, there was a span of 11 bases. The CDR3: CASSPTRNSYEQYF. For the CDR3, the DNA is TGTGCCAGCAGCCCGACTAGAAACTCCTACGAGCAGTACTTC.

As to this clone: The same CDR3 arises from other DNA sequences in this sample as well. The chain is built from TRBV18 and TRBJ1-5, with 7 nucleotides matching TRBD1. The V gene's germline CDR1 is KGHSH and CDR2 LQKENI. Losses at the gene ends were 3 bases for V and 3 bases for J; bases not matched to a gene: 2. The CDR3 has 14 amino acids. The CDR3 reads CASSPGTANQPQHF. CDR3 DNA sequence: TGTGCCAGCTCACCGGGGACAGCCAATCAGCCCCAGCATTTT.

This chain connects TRBV7-2 to TRBJ2-4; D call uncertain. Germline CDR1 reads SGHTA; CDR2 reads FQGNSA. This CDR3 spans 15 amino acids. V was cut by 5 bases and J by 1 base, with 12 bases left in between. The CDR3: CASSLQLSAKNIQYF. The CDR3 DNA is TGTGCCAGCAGCCTCCAACTGTCGGCCAAAAACATTCAGTACTTC.

The rearrangement joins TRBV28 to TRBJ1-6; D is perhaps TRBD1 (5 bases). This CDR3 has 14 residues. CDR1 is MDHEN, CDR2 SYDVKM, per germline. The germline V and J ends were trimmed by 7 bases and 10 bases, with 17 bases remaining between them. This CDR3 is CASNGGLGDSPLHF. The CDR3 DNA reads TGTGCCAGCAACGGGGGACTAGGGGACTCACCCCTCCACTTT.

This chain links TRBV7-9 with TRBJ2-5, with D uncertain. The V end was cut by 5 bases, the J end by 5 bases, with 21 bases between. Germline assignment: CDR1 SEHNR and CDR2 FQNEAQ (reference sequence). The CDR3 consists of 16 residues. This chain's CDR3 is CASSPGQSQASETQYF. The CDR3 DNA follows: TGTGCCAGCAGCCCCGGGCAATCTCAAGCGTCGGAGACCCAGTACTTC.

As to this clone: In the same sample, other DNA sequences code for this CDR3. The V and J genes are TRBV5-1 and TRBJ1-5, with D hard to call. CDR1 and CDR2 from the germline V gene are SGHRS and YFSETQ. The V end was cut by 0 bases, the J end by 0 bases, with 7 bases between. CDR3 size: 15 residues. The CDR3 protein is CASSLGGNSNQPQHF. As DNA, the CDR3 is TGCGCCAGCAGCTTGGGGGGAAATAGCAATCAGCCCCAGCATTTT.

The chain carries TRBV30 and TRBJ1-4; weak D call: TRBD1 (5 bases). V shed 0 bases and J shed 8 bases, with 22 bases lying between them. CDR3 length equals 17 residues. Germline V lookup: CDR1 GTSNPN, CDR2 SVGIG (reference sequence). The CDR3 loop is CAWSVFKGPGGEEKLFF. In DNA form, the CDR3 reads TGTGCCTGGAGTGTATTTAAGGGGCCAGGTGGTGAGGAAAAACTGTTTTTT.

V gene TRBV30 combines with J gene TRBJ1-1, with unresolved D. Germline loops: CDR1 GTSNPN, CDR2 SVGIG (reference sequence). V lost 4 bases, J lost 6 bases, and 15 bases lay in between. This CDR3 comprises 13 residues. CDR3 loop: CAWTPVGSAEAFF. As DNA, the CDR3 is TGTGCCTGGACCCCGGTAGGGTCCGCTGAAGCTTTCTTT.

V and J are TRBV2 and TRBJ2-3; the D is unclear. Trimming pared 3 bases from V and 0 bases from J, leaving 10 bases between. CDR1 is SNHLY and CDR2 is FYNNEI in the germline V gene. The CDR3 runs 15 residues. In nucleotides, the CDR3 is TGTGCCAGCAGTGAGTGGGCGAAAAGCACAGATACGCAGTATTTT. It is translated as CASSEWAKSTDTQYF. The whole variable domain, remainder taken from reference TRBV2 and TRBJ2-3, is EPEVTQTPSHQVTQMGQEVILRCVPISNHLYFYWYRQILGQKVEFLVSFYNNEISEKSEIFDDQFSVERPDGSNFTLKIRSTKLEDSAMYFCASSEWAKSTDTQYFGPGTRLTVL.

The chain recombines TRBV7-6 with TRBJ2-4; TRBD2 agrees at 9 bases. The CDR3 covers 17 residues. CDR1 and CDR2 from the germline V gene are SGHVS and FNYEAQ. The V gene end was trimmed by 4 bases and the J gene end by 6 bases; junction bases not matched to a gene: 13. The CDR3 loop reads CASSSHPIAGVGNIQYF. CDR3 in DNA: TGTGCCAGCAGCTCTCACCCCATAGCGGGAGTAGGAAACATTCAGTACTTC.